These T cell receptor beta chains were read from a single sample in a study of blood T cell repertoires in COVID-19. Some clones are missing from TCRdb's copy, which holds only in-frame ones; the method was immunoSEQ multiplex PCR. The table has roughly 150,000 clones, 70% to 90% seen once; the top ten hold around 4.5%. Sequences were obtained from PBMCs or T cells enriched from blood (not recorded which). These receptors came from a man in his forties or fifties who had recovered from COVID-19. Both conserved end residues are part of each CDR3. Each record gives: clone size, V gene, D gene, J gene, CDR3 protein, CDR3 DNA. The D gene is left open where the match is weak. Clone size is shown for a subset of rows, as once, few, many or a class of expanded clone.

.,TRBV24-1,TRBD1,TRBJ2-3,CATSDRTGSVGDTQYF,TGTGCCACCAGTGATAGGACAGGGAGTGTGGGAGATACGCAGTATTTT
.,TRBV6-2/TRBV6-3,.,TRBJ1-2,CASSYREYGYTF,TGTGCCAGCAGTTACAGGGAGTATGGCTACACCTTC
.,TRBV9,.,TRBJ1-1,CASSPEGGLGTEAFF,TGTGCCAGCAGCCCAGAAGGGGGTTTAGGCACTGAAGCTTTCTTT
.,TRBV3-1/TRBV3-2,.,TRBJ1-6,CASSLIRTWEDNSPLHF,TGTGCCAGCAGTCTAATACGGACCTGGGAGGATAATTCACCCCTCCACTTT
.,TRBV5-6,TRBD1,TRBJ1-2,CASSLDRGGYGYTF,TGTGCCAGCAGCTTGGACAGGGGAGGCTATGGCTACACCTTC
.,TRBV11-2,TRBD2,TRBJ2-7,CASSLDAGLAGGEQYF,TGTGCCAGCAGCTTAGATGCGGGACTAGCAGGCGGGGAGCAGTACTTC
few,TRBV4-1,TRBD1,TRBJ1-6,CASSEDRVNIYNSPLHF,TGCGCCAGCAGCGAGGACAGGGTCAACATTTATAATTCACCCCTCCACTTT
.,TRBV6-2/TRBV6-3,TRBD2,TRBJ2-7,CASSSWTSVTYEQYF,TGTGCCAGCAGTTCTTGGACTAGCGTTACCTACGAGCAGTACTTC
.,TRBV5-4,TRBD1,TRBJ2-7,CASSIRTGSSYEQYF,TGTGCCAGCAGCATTAGGACAGGGAGCTCCTACGAGCAGTACTTC
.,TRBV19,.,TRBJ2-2,CASSMGSIRTGELFF,TGTGCCAGTAGTATGGGCTCCATTCGGACCGGGGAGCTGTTTTTT